This T cell receptor beta chain was captured by sequencing in a study of T cells in tumors and immune-related adverse events. The protocol was immunoSEQ multiplex PCR, while the TCRdb copy is restricted to in-frame clones and leaves out a portion. The sample consists of several hundred clones, 85% to 90% of them appearing once. Germline V CDR1 and CDR2: SGHVS, FQNEAQ. Trimming took off 5 bases at V and 4 bases at J, with 21 bases between the two ends. The CDR3 is 17 amino acids. The sequencing here drew on kidney tissue, taken from a patient treated with anti-PD-1 therapy. V is TRBV7-8 and J is TRBJ1-5; D possibly corresponds to TRBD1 (6 bases). This receptor was identified in a female donor with metastatic renal cell carcinoma. The CDR3 sequence: CASSPDRAGGINQPQHF. CDR3 bases: TGTGCCAGCAGCCCGGATAGGGCCGGGGGCATTAATCAGCCCCAGCATTTT. Variable domain in full (rest from reference TRBV7-8 and TRBJ1-5): GAGVSQSPRYKVAKRGQDVALRCDPISGHVSLFWYQQALGQGPEFLTYFQNEAQLDKSGLPSDRFFAERPEGSVSTLKIQRTQQEDSAVYLCASSPDRAGGINQPQHFGDGTRLSIL.